The next 18 T cell receptor beta chains were all read from a single sample in a study of T cell responses to AZD1222 COVID-19 vaccine. The assay was immunoSEQ multiplex PCR, and TCRdb's table has in-frame clones only and misses some. This table has around 130,000 clones, about 90% appearing once. The sample was peripheral blood, taken on day 0 of MenACWY control vaccination. All receptors derive from an adult in good health.

The chain combines TRBV7-2 with TRBJ1-2, with a weak D call TRBD1 (6 bases). This CDR3 has 14 amino acids. The ends were cut back, 8 bases at V and 7 bases at J, with 20 bases in the middle. Germline-derived CDR1 and CDR2 are SGHTA and FQGNSA. The CDR3 coding sequence is TGTGCCAGCTTAATGGGGGGCTTGGGCCTTGGCTACACCTTC. This encodes CASLMGGLGLGYTF. Full variable domain (outside the CDR3, taken from reference TRBV7-2 and TRBJ1-2): GAGVSQSPSNKVTEKGKDVELRCDPISGHTALYWYRQSLGQGLEFLIYFQGNSAPDKSGLPSDRFSAERTGGSVSTLTIQRTQQEDSAVYLCASLMGGLGLGYTFGSGTRLTVV.

The chain employs TRBV28 and TRBJ2-7; D gene unclear. Trimming removed 7 bases from V and 2 bases from J, with 15 bases in between. CDR1 MDHEN and CDR2 SYDVKM come from the germline V gene. The CDR3 is 14 residues long. The CDR3 nucleotides read TGTGCCAGCACTCCGGGCGGACGACCCTACGAGCAGTACTTC. It encodes CASTPGGRPYEQYF.

J is TRBJ1-3 and V is TRBV7-3; 7 nucleotides match TRBD1. After removal of 6 bases from V and 4 bases from J, the junction contained 12 bases not matched to a gene. The CDR3 has 16 amino acids. In germline, CDR1 is SGHTA, CDR2 FQGTGA. The CDR3 coding sequence is TGTGCCAGCAGGCACCAACAGGGGCTAGGAGGAAACACCATATATTTT. Its protein is CASRHQQGLGGNTIYF.

The genes are TRBV7-2 and TRBJ2-7, with 9 bases aligning to TRBD2. Trimming cost V 4 bases and J 7 bases; bases outside gene matches: 8. Germline lookup yields CDR1 SGHTA and CDR2 FQGNSA. This CDR3 contains 14 residues. The CDR3 region is CASSSVAGVGEQYF. DNA of the CDR3: TGTGCCAGCAGCTCGGTAGCGGGAGTGGGTGAGCAGTACTTC.

The chain is built from TRBV6-5 and TRBJ1-4, with 7 nucleotides matching TRBD1. V was clipped by 6 bases and J by 3 bases; unmatched bases: 4. CDR1 is MNHEY, CDR2 SVGAGI, per germline. The CDR3 runs to 14 residues. The CDR3 DNA reads as TGTGCCAGCAGCCGACAGGGCCCTAATGAAAAACTGTTTTTT. Translating gives CASSRQGPNEKLFF.

This chain joins TRBV11-1 and TRBJ2-5; a weak D match, TRBD1 (6 bases). Trimming took off 5 bases at V and 2 bases at J, with 12 bases between the two ends. The CDR3 runs to 14 residues. Germline values: CDR1 SGHAT, CDR2 FQDESV (reference sequence). As DNA, the CDR3 is TGTGCCAGCAGCCTACGACAGGATCAAGAGACCCAGTACTTC. Its protein is CASSLRQDQETQYF.

The count of this clone is one. The gene calls are TRBV5-3 and TRBJ2-6, with D uncertain. TRBV5-3 is an ORF for which the function is uncertain. This CDR3 is 16 amino acids long. With 2 bases removed from V and 2 bases from J, the gap between germline ends came to 11 bases. CDR3 residues: CARSFLGFPGANVLTF. CDR3 sequence (DNA): TGTGCCAGAAGCTTTTTGGGTTTCCCTGGGGCCAACGTCCTGACTTTC.

This chain uses TRBV27 with TRBJ1-2, with D perhaps matching TRBD1 (6 bases). Germline V gene lookup returns CDR1 MNHEY and CDR2 SMNVEV (reference sequence). V was trimmed by 3 bases and J by 3 bases, leaving 14 bases between them. The CDR3 is 15 residues long. In nucleotides, the CDR3 is TGTGCCAGCAGTTTGGAGGGGGGCTCTGACTATGGCTACACCTTC. Translating it yields CASSLEGGSDYGYTF.

The V call is TRBV11-3, the J call TRBJ1-1; D is possibly TRBD1 (5 bases). Deletions cut 4 bases from V and 3 bases from J, with 9 bases between. The CDR3 covers 13 residues. Germline lookup yields CDR1 SGHNT and CDR2 YENEEA. In nucleotides, the CDR3 is TGTGCCAGCAGCTCAGACAGTTACACTGAAGCTTTCTTT. It codes for CASSSDSYTEAFF.

V gene TRBV4-2 combines with J gene TRBJ2-1, with 15 positions matching TRBD2. Trimming took 1 base from V and 0 from J; bases not matched to a gene: 1. The CDR3 extends over 18 amino acids. From germline, CDR1 is LGHNA and CDR2 YNFKEQ. CDR3 bases: TGTGCCAGCAGCCAAGGGACTAGCGGGAGGGGCTCCTACAATGAGCAGTTCTTC. Residues: CASSQGTSGRGSYNEQFF.

The CDR3 spells CASSIRGNYEQYF. The CDR3 coding sequence is TGTGCCAGTAGTATTAGGGGGAACTACGAGCAGTACTTC. This rearrangement joins TRBV19 to TRBJ2-7; D is perhaps TRBD1 (6 bases). Germline V gives CDR1 LNHDA, CDR2 SQIVND (reference sequence). This CDR3 contains 13 residues. V was clipped by 3 bases and J by 3 bases, with 9 bases between them.

This clone came up a few times. The chain has TRBV9 and TRBJ1-1; TRBD1 aligns across 11 bases. From germline, CDR1 is SGDLS and CDR2 YYNGEE. The CDR3 loop spans 16 amino acids. V dropped 0 bases and J dropped 4; count of bases not matched to a gene: 5. CDR3 bases: TGTGCCAGCAGCGTAGGGGACAGGGGGTTCGTCACTGAAGCTTTCTTT. Encoded protein: CASSVGDRGFVTEAFF.

This clone was observed a single time. The chain combines TRBV6-4 with TRBJ2-1, with 10 nucleotides matching TRBD2. The V segment lost 6 bases and the J segment 9 bases; nucleotides outside the gene matches: 11. This CDR3 region has 15 residues. The germline gives CDR1 MRHNA, CDR2 SNTAGT. CDR3 nucleotide sequence: TGTGCCAGCAGCGATCTAGCGGGAGTATCCGGTGAGCAGTTCTTC. Translating gives CASSDLAGVSGEQFF.

The V and J genes are TRBV2 and TRBJ2-7, with 8 bases matching TRBD1. The CDR3 has 15 amino acids. J lost 2 bases, V lost 8 bases, and 11 bases had no gene match. Germline V CDR1 and CDR2: SNHLY, FYNNEI. The CDR3 here is CASSRGTGGPYEQYF. The CDR3, as DNA: TGTGCCAGCTCCCGGGGGACAGGAGGCCCCTACGAGCAGTACTTC.

This clone came up once. The chain joins TRBV10-1 to TRBJ2-3; D is possibly TRBD1 or TRBD2 (5 bases each). CDR3 size: 15 residues. Germline assignment: CDR1 WNHNN and CDR2 SYGVQD (reference sequence). Trimming left V 5 bases short and J 6 bases short, with 18 bases between. CDR3 sequence reads: CASSTRVSGLDTQYF. DNA of the CDR3: TGCGCCAGCAGTACCAGGGTTTCGGGGTTGGATACGCAGTATTTT.

The chain recombines TRBV7-2 with TRBJ2-7; D gene unclear. Trimming removed 5 bases from V and 2 bases from J, with 13 bases in between. This CDR3 comprises 14 residues. CDR1 and CDR2 from the germline V gene are SGHTA and FQGNSA. CDR3 DNA sequence: TGTGCCAGCAGCGCTGGCGGCGGAACCTACGAGCAGTACTTC. Protein product: CASSAGGGTYEQYF.

This chain joins TRBV25-1 and TRBJ1-2; D is possibly TRBD1 (5 bases). Germline CDR1 reads MGHDK; CDR2 reads SYGVNS. The CDR3 has 12 amino acids. Trimming pared 8 bases from V and 7 bases from J, leaving 14 bases between. The CDR3 nucleotides read TGTGCCAGCTCCTGGGACGGGTTTGGCTACACCTTC. This translates into CASSWDGFGYTF.

This clone has just one count. CDR3 in DNA: TGTGCCAGCAAAGGGGGGGGTGGAAACACCATATATTTT. Its protein is CASKGGGGNTIYF. J is TRBJ1-3 and V is TRBV6-5, with D perhaps matching TRBD1 (6 bases). This CDR3 comprises 13 residues. Trimming took off 7 bases at V and 3 bases at J, with 10 bases between the two ends. Germline V lookup: CDR1 MNHEY, CDR2 SVGAGI.